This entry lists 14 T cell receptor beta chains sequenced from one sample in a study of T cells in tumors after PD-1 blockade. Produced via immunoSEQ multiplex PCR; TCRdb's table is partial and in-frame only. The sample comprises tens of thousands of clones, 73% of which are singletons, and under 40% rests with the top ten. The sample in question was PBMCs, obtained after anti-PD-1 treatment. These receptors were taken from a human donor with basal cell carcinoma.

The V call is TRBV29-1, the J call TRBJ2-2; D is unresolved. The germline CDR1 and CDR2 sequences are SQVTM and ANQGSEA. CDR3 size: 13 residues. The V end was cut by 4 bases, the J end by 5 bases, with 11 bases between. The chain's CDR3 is CSVGVDLTGELFF. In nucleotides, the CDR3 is TGCAGCGTTGGCGTGGACCTAACCGGGGAGCTGTTTTTT.

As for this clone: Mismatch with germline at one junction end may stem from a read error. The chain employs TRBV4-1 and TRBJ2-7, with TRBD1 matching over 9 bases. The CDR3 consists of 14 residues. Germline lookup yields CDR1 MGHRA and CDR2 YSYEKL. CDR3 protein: CASSQPGTGRYLHF. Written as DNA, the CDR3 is TGCGCCAGCAGCCAACCAGGGACAGGGAGGTATTTGCACTTC.

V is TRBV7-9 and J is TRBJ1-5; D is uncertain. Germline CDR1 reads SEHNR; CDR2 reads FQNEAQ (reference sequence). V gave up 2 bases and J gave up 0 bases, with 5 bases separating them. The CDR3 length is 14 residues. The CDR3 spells CASSLPASNQPQHF. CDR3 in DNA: TGTGCCAGCAGCTTACCGGCTAGCAATCAGCCCCAGCATTTT.

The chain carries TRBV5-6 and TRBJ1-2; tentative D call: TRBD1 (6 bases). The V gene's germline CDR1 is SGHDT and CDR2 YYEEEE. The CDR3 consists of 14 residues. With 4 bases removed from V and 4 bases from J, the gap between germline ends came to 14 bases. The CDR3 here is CASSRDMDIYGYTF. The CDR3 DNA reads TGTGCCAGCAGCCGGGACATGGATATCTATGGCTACACCTTC.

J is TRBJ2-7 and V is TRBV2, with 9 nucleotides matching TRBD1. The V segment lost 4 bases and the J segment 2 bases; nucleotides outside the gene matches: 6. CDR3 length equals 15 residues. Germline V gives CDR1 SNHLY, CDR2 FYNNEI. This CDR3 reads CASSGRDRVTYEQYF. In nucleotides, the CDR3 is TGTGCCAGCAGTGGGCGGGACAGGGTCACCTACGAGCAGTACTTC.

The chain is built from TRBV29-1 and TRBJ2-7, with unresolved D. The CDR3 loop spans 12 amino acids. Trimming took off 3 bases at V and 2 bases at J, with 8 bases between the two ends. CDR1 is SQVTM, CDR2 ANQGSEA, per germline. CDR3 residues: CSVDIGTYEQYF. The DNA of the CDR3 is TGCAGCGTTGATATCGGTACCTACGAGCAGTACTTC.

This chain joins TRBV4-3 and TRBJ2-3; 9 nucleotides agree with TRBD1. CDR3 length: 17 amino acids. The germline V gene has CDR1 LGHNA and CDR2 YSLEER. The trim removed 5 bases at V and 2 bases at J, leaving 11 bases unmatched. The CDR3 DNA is TGCGCCAGCAGCAAGGGCCCGGGACAGGGAACCACAGATACGCAGTATTTT. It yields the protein CASSKGPGQGTTDTQYF.

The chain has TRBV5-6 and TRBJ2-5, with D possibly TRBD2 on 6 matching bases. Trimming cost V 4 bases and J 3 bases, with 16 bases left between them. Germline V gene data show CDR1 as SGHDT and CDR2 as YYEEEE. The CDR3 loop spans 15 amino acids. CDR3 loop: CASSNPGLSEETQYF. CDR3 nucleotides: TGTGCCAGCAGCAACCCGGGACTGTCAGAAGAGACCCAGTACTTC.

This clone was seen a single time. The CDR3 loop is CASSRPGQPQHF. For the CDR3, the DNA is TGTGCCAGCAGCAGGCCCGGGCAGCCCCAGCATTTT. V is TRBV7-2 and J is TRBJ1-5, with D unresolved. V was trimmed by 5 bases and J by 7 bases, leaving 9 bases between them. The CDR3 consists of 12 residues. The germline V gene encodes CDR1 SGHTA and CDR2 FQGNSA. The variable domain in full, completed from reference TRBV7-2 and TRBJ1-5, reads GAGVSQSPSNKVTEKGKDVELRCDPISGHTALYWYRQSLGQGLEFLIYFQGNSAPDKSGLPSDRFSAERTGGSVSTLTIQRTQQEDSAVYLCASSRPGQPQHFGDGTRLSIL.

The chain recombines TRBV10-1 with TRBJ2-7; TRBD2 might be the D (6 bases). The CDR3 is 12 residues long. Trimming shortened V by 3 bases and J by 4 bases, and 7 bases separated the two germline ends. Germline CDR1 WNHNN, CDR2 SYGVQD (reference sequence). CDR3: CASSEGRYEQYF. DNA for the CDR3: TGCGCCAGCAGTGAAGGGAGGTACGAGCAGTACTTC.

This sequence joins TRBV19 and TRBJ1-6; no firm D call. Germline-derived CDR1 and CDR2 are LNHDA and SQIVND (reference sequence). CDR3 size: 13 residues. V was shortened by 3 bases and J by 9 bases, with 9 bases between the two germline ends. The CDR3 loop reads CASSILESSPLHF. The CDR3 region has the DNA TGTGCCAGTAGTATCTTGGAGAGTTCACCCCTCCACTTT.

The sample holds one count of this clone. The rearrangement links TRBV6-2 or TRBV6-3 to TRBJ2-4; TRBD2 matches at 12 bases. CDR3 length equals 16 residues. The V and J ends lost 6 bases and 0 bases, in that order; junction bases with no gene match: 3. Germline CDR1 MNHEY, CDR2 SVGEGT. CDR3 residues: CASSLAGGLAKNIQYF. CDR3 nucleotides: TGTGCCAGCAGCCTAGCGGGGGGGCTAGCCAAAAACATTCAGTACTTC.

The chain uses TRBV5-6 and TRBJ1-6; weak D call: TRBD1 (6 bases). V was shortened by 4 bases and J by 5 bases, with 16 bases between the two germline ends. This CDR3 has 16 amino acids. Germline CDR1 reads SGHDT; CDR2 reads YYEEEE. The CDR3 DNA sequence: TGTGCCAGCAGCATAGGGGGAGGTTTCAATAATTCACCCCTCCACTTT. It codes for CASSIGGGFNNSPLHF. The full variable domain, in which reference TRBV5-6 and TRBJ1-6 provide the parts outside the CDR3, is DAGVTQSPTHLIKTRGQQVTLRCSPKSGHDTVSWYQQALGQGPQFIFQYYEEEERQRGNFPDRFSGHQFPNYSSELNVNALLLGDSALYLCASSIGGGFNNSPLHFGNGTRLTVT.

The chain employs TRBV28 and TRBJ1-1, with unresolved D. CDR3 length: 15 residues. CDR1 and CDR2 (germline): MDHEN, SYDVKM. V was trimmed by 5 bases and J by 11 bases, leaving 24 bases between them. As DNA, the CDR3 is TGTGCCAGCAGTCTCCCCTCGAAAGCTACCAACGGGGCTTTCTTT. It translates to CASSLPSKATNGAFF. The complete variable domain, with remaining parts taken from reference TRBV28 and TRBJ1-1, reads DVKVTQSSRYLVKRTGEKVFLECVQDMDHENMFWYRQDPGLGLRLIYFSYDVKMKEKGDIPEGYSVSREKKERFSLILESASTNQTSMYLCASSLPSKATNGAFFGQGTRLTVV.